Sequencing of this TCR beta chain was carried out in a study of PD-L1 blockade in urothelial cancer. Overall study context: Across blood samples, T cells had a median count of approximately 130,000.

General observations from the study: Durable benefit was linked to greater 3-week expansion of tumor-associated blood clones.

This clone occurred a few times. Its antigen is still unknown. Templates that were synthetic TCR analogs were spiked into each PCR. The repertoire was sequenced with immunoSEQ multiplex PCR; TCRdb's copy has only in-frame clones and lacks some. This table holds roughly 43,000 clones, 81% found once. The germline CDR1 and CDR2 sequences are LNHDA and SQIVND (reference sequence). V was cut by 4 bases and J by 1 base, with 7 bases left in between. This CDR3 has 13 residues. The chain uses TRBV19 and TRBJ2-5, with D possibly being TRBD1 (6 bases). The clonotype was recovered from a man between 65 and 85 years old with urothelial cancer. Sequences were derived from PBMCs, sampled around atezolizumab (anti-PD-L1) treatment. DNA of the CDR3: TGTGCCAGTAGTAAGGACAGCCAAGAGACCCAGTACTTC. This codes for CASSKDSQETQYF. Full variable domain (missing parts from reference TRBV19 and TRBJ2-5): DGGITQSPKYLFRKEGQNVTLSCEQNLNHDAMYWYRQDPGQGLRLIYYSQIVNDFQKGDIAEGYSVSREKKESFPLTVTSAQKNPTAFYLCASSKDSQETQYFGPGTRLLVL.